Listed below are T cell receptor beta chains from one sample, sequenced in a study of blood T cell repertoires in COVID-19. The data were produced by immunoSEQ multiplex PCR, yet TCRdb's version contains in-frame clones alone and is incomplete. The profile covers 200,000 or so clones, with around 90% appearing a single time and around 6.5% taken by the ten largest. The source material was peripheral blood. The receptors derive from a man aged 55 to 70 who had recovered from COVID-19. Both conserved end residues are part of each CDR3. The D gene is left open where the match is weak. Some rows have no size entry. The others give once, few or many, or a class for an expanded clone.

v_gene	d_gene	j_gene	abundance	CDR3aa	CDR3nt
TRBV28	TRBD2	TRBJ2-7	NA	CASSSTSGSRYEQYF	TGTGCCAGCAGTTCGACTAGCGGGAGTCGGTACGAGCAGTACTTC
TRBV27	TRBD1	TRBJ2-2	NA	CATLPQGETGELFF	TGTGCCACGCTGCCCCAGGGGGAAACCGGGGAGCTGTTTTTT
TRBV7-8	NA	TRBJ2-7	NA	CASRLTHGIYEQYF	TGTGCCAGCAGATTGACACACGGGATCTACGAGCAGTACTTC
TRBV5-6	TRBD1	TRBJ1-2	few	CASSLARRTGHGYTF	TGTGCCAGCAGCTTGGCGAGGAGGACAGGGCATGGCTACACCTTC
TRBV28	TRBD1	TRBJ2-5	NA	CASSFGTGLRETQYF	TGTGCCAGCAGTTTCGGGACAGGGTTAAGGGAGACCCAGTACTTC
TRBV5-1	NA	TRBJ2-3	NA	CASLQGAAGLTDTQYF	TGCGCCAGTCTGCAAGGGGCAGCCGGGCTTACAGATACGCAGTATTTT
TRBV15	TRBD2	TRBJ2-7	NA	CATSRETSGAYEQYF	TGTGCCACCAGCAGAGAGACTAGCGGAGCCTACGAGCAGTACTTC
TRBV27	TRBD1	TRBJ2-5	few	CASSNRGGQETQYF	TGTGCCAGCAGTAACAGGGGTGGCCAAGAGACCCAGTACTTC
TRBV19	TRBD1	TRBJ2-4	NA	CASSDREIWNIQYF	TGTGCCAGCTCCGACAGGGAGATTTGGAACATTCAGTACTTC
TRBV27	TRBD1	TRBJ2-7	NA	CASRGTGSHEQYF	TGTGCCAGCAGGGGGACAGGGAGTCACGAGCAGTACTTC
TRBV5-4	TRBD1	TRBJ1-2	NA	CASSPGQPYGGYTF	TGTGCCAGCAGCCCGGGACAGCCCTATGGGGGCTACACCTTC
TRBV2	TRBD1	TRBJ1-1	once	CASRAGQGWAEAFF	TGTGCCAGCAGAGCTGGACAGGGATGGGCTGAAGCTTTCTTT
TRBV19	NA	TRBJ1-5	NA	CASNLQGSNQPQHF	TGTGCCAGTAACCTACAGGGTAGCAATCAGCCCCAGCATTTT
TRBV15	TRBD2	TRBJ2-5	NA	CATSRGTSGNLETQYF	TGTGCCACCAGCAGGGGGACTAGCGGGAATTTGGAGACCCAGTACTTC
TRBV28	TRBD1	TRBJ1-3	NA	CASSFRTGFSGNTIYF	TGTGCCAGCAGTTTTCGGACAGGGTTCTCTGGAAACACCATATATTTT
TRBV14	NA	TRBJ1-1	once	CASSKTQGTEAFF	TGTGCCAGCAGCAAGACCCAGGGGACTGAAGCTTTCTTT